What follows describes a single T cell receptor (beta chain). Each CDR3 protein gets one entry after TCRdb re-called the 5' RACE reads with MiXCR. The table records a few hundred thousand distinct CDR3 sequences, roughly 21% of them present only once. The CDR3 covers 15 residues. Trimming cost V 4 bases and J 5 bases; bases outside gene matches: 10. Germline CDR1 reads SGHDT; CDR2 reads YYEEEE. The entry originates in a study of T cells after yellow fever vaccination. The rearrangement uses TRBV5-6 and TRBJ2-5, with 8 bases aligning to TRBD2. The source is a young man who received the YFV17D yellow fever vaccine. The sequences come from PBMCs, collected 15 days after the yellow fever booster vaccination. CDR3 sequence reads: CASSRGLAGMETQYF. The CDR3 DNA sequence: TGTGCCAGCAGCCGAGGACTAGCCGGAATGGAGACCCAGTACTTC. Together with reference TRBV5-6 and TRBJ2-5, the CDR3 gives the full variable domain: DAGVTQSPTHLIKTRGQQVTLRCSPKSGHDTVSWYQQALGQGPQFIFQYYEEEERQRGNFPDRFSGHQFPNYSSELNVNALLLGDSALYLCASSRGLAGMETQYFGPGTRLLVL.